A selection of T cell receptor beta chains follows, all from one sample in a study of early T cells in non-severe SARS-CoV-2 infection. TCRdb ran MiXCR on the 5' RACE reads and lists one entry per CDR3 protein. Of about 48,000 distinct CDR3 sequences listed, roughly 6.1% are singletons. Source: whole blood, taken at baseline. The origin of the receptors is an adult who was a healthcare worker with PCR-confirmed SARS-CoV-2 infection or an uninfected control (not recorded which). CDR3s include the opening cysteine and the closing phenylalanine or tryptophan. A D gene is named only where the DNA matches it firmly. Rows give clone size only sometimes, using once, few, many, or a class for an expanded clone.

NA many TRBJ2-5 TRBV7-6 TGTGCCAGCAGCTCATCGTACGAGACCCAGTACTTC CASSSSYETQYF
NA NA TRBJ1-3 TRBV5-1 TGCGCCAGCAGCTTAGACACTACTGGAAACACCATATATTTT CASSLDTTGNTIYF
TRBD2 NA TRBJ2-7 TRBV9 TGTGCCAGCAGCGTAGGGTTAGCGGGAGTACATGTCGAGCAGTACTTC CASSVGLAGVHVEQYF
NA many TRBJ1-1 TRBV18 TGTGCCAGCTCACCAGGGGGGAGCACTGAAGCTTTCTTT CASSPGGSTEAFF
NA few TRBJ2-7 TRBV27 TGTGCCAGCAGTCCCAAGGGGCCGGGCTACGAGCAGTACTTC CASSPKGPGYEQYF
TRBD2 NA TRBJ2-1 TRBV5-1 TGCGCCAGCAGCTGGACTAGCGGGAGTTCCTACAATGAGCAGTTCTTC CASSWTSGSSYNEQFF
TRBD1 few TRBJ2-5 TRBV5-4 TGTGCCAGCCGGGACAGCCTTTTCCAAGAGACCCAGTACTTC CASRDSLFQETQYF
NA many TRBJ1-6 TRBV4-2 TGTGCCAGCAGCCAAGGGGCAGGAGGAGATCAAGTTTCACCCCTCCACTTT CASSQGAGGDQVSPLHF
NA medium-sized TRBJ1-5 TRBV20-1 TGCAGTGCTAGACCGGAGTTGAATCAGCCCCAGCATTTT CSARPELNQPQHF
NA NA TRBJ2-5 TRBV7-3 TGTGCCAGCAGCTTAATGGTCGGGGAGACCCAGTACTTC CASSLMVGETQYF
TRBD1 few TRBJ1-1 TRBV30 TGTGCCTGGGTGGGACAGGGGATGAACACTGAAGCTTTCTTT CAWVGQGMNTEAFF
NA many TRBJ2-7 TRBV29-1 TGCAGCGTTGAAGATCCCGGGGCCGAGCAGTACTTC CSVEDPGAEQYF
NA many TRBJ2-7 TRBV27 TGTGCCAGCAGTCGGGGACACGAGCAGTACTTC CASSRGHEQYF
TRBD1 few TRBJ2-7 TRBV18 TGTGCCAGCTCAGAGGTGACAGGGGGCTACGAGCAGTACTTC CASSEVTGGYEQYF
NA many TRBJ2-7 TRBV7-6 TGTGCCAGCAGCTTAGCCTCGGGCGTGGCCTACGAGCAGTACTTC CASSLASGVAYEQYF
NA many TRBJ2-1 TRBV3-1 TGTGCCAGCAGATTTTCGGGAGATGAGCAGTTCTTC CASRFSGDEQFF
NA few TRBJ2-5 TRBV7-9 TGTGCCAGCAGCCCGGACGGGTTTGGGACCCAGTACTTC CASSPDGFGTQYF
NA many TRBJ2-7 TRBV6-1 TGTGCCAGCAGTCCCGCTCGGCAGAGGTACGAGCAGTACTTC CASSPARQRYEQYF
NA few TRBJ2-3 TRBV27 TGTGCCAGTATTGCTATCAGGGGAGGCCACACAGATACGCAGTATTTT CASIAIRGGHTDTQYF
TRBD1 few TRBJ2-7 TRBV5-1 TGCGCCAGCAGCTTCCAGGGGGCCTCCTACGAGCAGTACTTC CASSFQGASYEQYF
NA many TRBJ1-6 TRBV12-3/TRBV12-4 TGTGCCAGCAGCCACCGGGGCTCACCCCTCCACTTT CASSHRGSPLHF
NA many TRBJ2-2 TRBV11-1 TGTGCCAGCAGTTTCGTCACCGGGGAGCTGTTTTTT CASSFVTGELFF
TRBD1 few TRBJ1-3 TRBV12-3/TRBV12-4 TGTGCCAGCAGTTTATCTAGGGGGCCTAGCTCTGGAAACACCATATATTTT CASSLSRGPSSGNTIYF
NA many TRBJ2-1 TRBV20-1 TGCAGTGCTAGACAGGGGAGCGAGCAGTTCTTC CSARQGSEQFF
TRBD2 NA TRBJ2-7 TRBV28 TGTGCCAGCAGTTCCGTTTTTGGTAGCGGGAGGGCCGGCTCCTACGAGCAGTACTTC CASSSVFGSGRAGSYEQYF
NA many TRBJ2-7 TRBV18 TGTGCCAGCTCACCACAACAGACTCGAAGCTCCTACGAGCAGTACTTC CASSPQQTRSSYEQYF
NA NA TRBJ2-3 TRBV5-4 TGTGCCAGCAGGGTGAGGAGGGGGGATACGCAGTATTTT CASRVRRGDTQYF
TRBD2 few TRBJ2-1 TRBV10-3 TGTGCCATCAGTGAGGCCAGCGGGATCGATGAGCAGTTCTTC CAISEASGIDEQFF
NA NA TRBJ1-3 TRBV3-1 TGTGCCAGCAGCCAAGAATGGCGGGAGGGCACCATATATTTT CASSQEWREGTIYF
NA NA TRBJ2-3 TRBV20-1 TGCAGTCCGGACGACGAAGGGCTCAGTGGCACAGATACGCAGTATTTT CSPDDEGLSGTDTQYF
NA NA TRBJ2-1 TRBV18 TGTGCCAGCTCACCTCGCGGGACTGTCAATGAGCAGTTCTTC CASSPRGTVNEQFF
NA NA TRBJ2-4 TRBV5-6 TGTGCCAGCAGCTGGGCGACAGACATTCAGTACTTC CASSWATDIQYF
TRBD2 many TRBJ2-5 TRBV5-4 TGTGCCAGCAGCCGTAATAGCGGGAGAGCCCAGAAAGAGACCCAGTACTTC CASSRNSGRAQKETQYF
NA many TRBJ2-7 TRBV24-1 TGTGCCACCAGTGAGTCGATCGGAAAGCAGTACTTC CATSESIGKQYF
NA many TRBJ1-1 TRBV25-1 TGTGCCAGAAGGATGAGTCGGACAGCGAACACTGAAGCTTTCTTT CARRMSRTANTEAFF
TRBD1 many TRBJ2-2 TRBV4-1 TGCGCCAGCAGCTTTCGACAGGGATACACCGGGGAGCTGTTTTTT CASSFRQGYTGELFF
NA many TRBJ2-5 TRBV7-2 TGTGCCAGCAGCATCGCTACTAGCAAAGAGACCCAGTACTTC CASSIATSKETQYF
TRBD1 NA TRBJ2-2 TRBV6-1 TGTGCCAGCAGCCTCCGGACAGGGATGAACACCGGGGAGCTGTTTTTT CASSLRTGMNTGELFF
NA few TRBJ1-2 TRBV5-1 TGCGCCAGCAGCTTGAGGGCGGACGTCTATGGCTACACCTTC CASSLRADVYGYTF
NA NA TRBJ1-1 TRBV6-6 TGTGCCAGCAGGGAGGAATCCACTGAAGCTTTCTTT CASREESTEAFF
NA few TRBJ2-7 TRBV7-8 TGTGCCAGCAGCTTAGCGATAGGCCCCCACGAGCAGTACTTC CASSLAIGPHEQYF
TRBD1 NA TRBJ2-6 TRBV24-1 TGTGCCACCAGCGTAGGGGGCGCTGGGGCCAACGTCCTGACTTTC CATSVGGAGANVLTF
TRBD1 NA TRBJ2-5 TRBV2 TGTGCCAGCAGTGAAGGACAGGGGGTTGAGACCCAGTACTTC CASSEGQGVETQYF
TRBD2 many TRBJ2-2 TRBV3-1 TGTGCCAGCAGACTAGCGGGCACCGGGGAGCTGTTTTTT CASRLAGTGELFF
NA NA TRBJ2-2 TRBV7-3 TGTGCCAGCAGCTTAAACCCCCCGGGAGCCAACGGGGAGCTGTTTTTT CASSLNPPGANGELFF
NA NA TRBJ2-3 TRBV10-3 TGTGCCACCGAACGCAAGCCTAGCACAGATACGCAGTATTTT CATERKPSTDTQYF
NA many TRBJ1-5 TRBV12-3/TRBV12-4 TGTGCCAGCAGGAAAGGGGAAGGTCAGCCCCAGCATTTT CASRKGEGQPQHF
NA many TRBJ1-1 TRBV7-2 TGTGCCAGCAGCTTTTTTGGGGGTGGTCGAACTGAAGCTTTCTTT CASSFFGGGRTEAFF
TRBD1 many TRBJ1-2 TRBV19 TGTGCCAGTAGTATTTCGAGACAGGGGGCAGGAGGCTACACCTTC CASSISRQGAGGYTF
NA many TRBJ1-2 TRBV7-2 TGTGCCAGCTCCGGCAGGGCTAACTATGGCTACACCTTC CASSGRANYGYTF
TRBD1 few TRBJ2-1 TRBV19 TGTGCCAGTAGTATCGGGACAGGGGATCTCGCATTCTTC CASSIGTGDLAFF
TRBD1 few TRBJ1-1 TRBV20-1 TGCAGTGCCAAAAAACTCAGGGGGGTAAGGACTGAAGCTTTCTTT CSAKKLRGVRTEAFF
NA NA TRBJ1-5 TRBV6-5 TGTGCCAGCAGCAGACTAAATAGCAATCAGCCCCAGCATTTT CASSRLNSNQPQHF
NA many TRBJ1-5 TRBV12-3/TRBV12-4 TGTGCCAGCAGTCCTCGCGAAGGGGGCAATCAGCCCCAGCATTTT CASSPREGGNQPQHF
NA many TRBJ2-3 TRBV6-6 TGTGCCAGCAGTTACAGGAGTGAGGCAGATACGCAGTATTTT CASSYRSEADTQYF
NA NA TRBJ2-6 TRBV2 TGTGCCAGCAGCGACAGGACTCCTAGCTCTGGGGCCAACGTCCTGACTTTC CASSDRTPSSGANVLTF
TRBD1 NA TRBJ2-1 TRBV11-2 TGTGCCAGCAGCTCCGGACAGGGGGATGAGCAGTTCTTC CASSSGQGDEQFF